The present TCR beta chain was sequenced within a study of T cell repertoires in cytomegalovirus infection. Whole-study context: The authors used CMV epitopes that were HLA-C-restricted (recently identified) and HLA-B-restricted (well studied).

As regards this clonotype: Its target is not known.

Study observations and caveats: The cumulative frequency of public TCR beta families identified carriers of CMV plus the relevant HLA.

MiXCR, run by TCRdb on the reads, gives a single entry per CDR3 protein. This table holds some 800,000 distinct CDR3 sequences, less than 35% found once. This CDR3 contains 16 residues. The germline CDR1 and CDR2 sequences are LNHDA and SQIVND (reference sequence). J was trimmed by 7 bases and V by 2 bases; bases with no gene match: 7. The starting material was cultured CD8+ T cells from PBMCs, obtained from culture after CMV antigen stimulation. The rearrangement joins TRBV19 to TRBJ2-1; 11 bases map to TRBD2. This clonotype was sampled from a human donor in good health (CMV status not recorded). Some clones in this sample may be carry-over from other donors' samples. CDR3 nucleotides: TGTGCCAGTAGTATAATTCGGACTAGCGGGTATAATGAGCAGTTCTTC. Protein: CASSIIRTSGYNEQFF.